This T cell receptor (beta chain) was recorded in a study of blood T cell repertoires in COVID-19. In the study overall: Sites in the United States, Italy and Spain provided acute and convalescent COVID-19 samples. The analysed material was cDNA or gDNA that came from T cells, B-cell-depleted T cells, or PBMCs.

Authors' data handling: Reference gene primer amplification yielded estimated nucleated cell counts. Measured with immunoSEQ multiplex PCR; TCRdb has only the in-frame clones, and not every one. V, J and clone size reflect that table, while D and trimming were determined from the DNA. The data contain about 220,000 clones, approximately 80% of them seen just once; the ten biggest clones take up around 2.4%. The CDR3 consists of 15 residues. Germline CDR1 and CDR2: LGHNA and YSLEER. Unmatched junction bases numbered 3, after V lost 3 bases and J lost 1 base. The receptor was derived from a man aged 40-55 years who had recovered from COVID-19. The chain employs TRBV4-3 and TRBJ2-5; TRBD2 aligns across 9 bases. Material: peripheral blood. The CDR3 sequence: CASSQLLAGQETQYF. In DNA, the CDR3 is TGCGCCAGCAGCCAGCTACTAGCGGGCCAAGAGACCCAGTACTTC.